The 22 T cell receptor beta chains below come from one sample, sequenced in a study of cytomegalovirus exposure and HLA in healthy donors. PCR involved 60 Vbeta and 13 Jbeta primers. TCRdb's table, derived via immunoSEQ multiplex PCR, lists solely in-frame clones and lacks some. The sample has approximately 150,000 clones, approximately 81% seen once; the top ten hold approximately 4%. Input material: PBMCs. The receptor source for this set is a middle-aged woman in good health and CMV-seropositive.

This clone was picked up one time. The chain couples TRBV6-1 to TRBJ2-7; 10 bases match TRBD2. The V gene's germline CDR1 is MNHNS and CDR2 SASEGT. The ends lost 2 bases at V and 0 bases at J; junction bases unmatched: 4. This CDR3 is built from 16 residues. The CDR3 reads CASSEWLAGVSYEQYF. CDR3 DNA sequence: TGTGCCAGCAGTGAATGGCTAGCGGGGGTCTCCTACGAGCAGTACTTC.

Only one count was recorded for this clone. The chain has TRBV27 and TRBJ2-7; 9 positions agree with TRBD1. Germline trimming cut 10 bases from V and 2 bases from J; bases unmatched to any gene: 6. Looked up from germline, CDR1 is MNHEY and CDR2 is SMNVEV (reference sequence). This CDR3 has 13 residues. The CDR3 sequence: CATLGQGTYEQYF. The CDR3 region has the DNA TGTGCCACCCTAGGACAGGGGACCTACGAGCAGTACTTC.

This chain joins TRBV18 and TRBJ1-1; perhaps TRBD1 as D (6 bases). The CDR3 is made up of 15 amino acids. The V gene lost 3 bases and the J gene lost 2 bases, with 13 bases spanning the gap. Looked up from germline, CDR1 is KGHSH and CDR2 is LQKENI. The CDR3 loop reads CASSPRTGTNTEAFF. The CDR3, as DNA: TGTGCCAGCTCACCTCGAACAGGGACAAACACTGAAGCTTTCTTT.

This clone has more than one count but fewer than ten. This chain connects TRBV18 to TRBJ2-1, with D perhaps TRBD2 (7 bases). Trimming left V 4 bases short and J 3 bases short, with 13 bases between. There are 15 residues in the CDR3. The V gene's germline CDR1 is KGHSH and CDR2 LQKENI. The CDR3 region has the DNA TGTGCCAGCTCACGCGGGGGCCCGGGCTACAATGAGCAGTTCTTC. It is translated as CASSRGGPGYNEQFF.

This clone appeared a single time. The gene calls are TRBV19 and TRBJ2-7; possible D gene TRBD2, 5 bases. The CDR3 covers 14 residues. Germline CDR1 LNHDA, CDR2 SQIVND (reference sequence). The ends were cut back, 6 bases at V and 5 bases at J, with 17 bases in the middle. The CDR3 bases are TGTGCCAGTAGGGACCGAGGGCAGGCCCACGAGCAGTACTTC. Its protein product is CASRDRGQAHEQYF.

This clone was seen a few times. CDR3 sequence reads: CASSLEGRRLNTEAFF. CDR3 nucleotide sequence: TGTGCCAGCAGCTTGGAGGGGCGCAGACTGAACACTGAAGCTTTCTTT. The chain recombines TRBV5-4 with TRBJ1-1; D may be TRBD1 (5 bases). Trimming left V 0 bases short and J 0 bases short, with 12 bases between. The germline CDR1 and CDR2 sequences are SGHNT and YYREEE (reference sequence). The CDR3 is 16 amino acids.

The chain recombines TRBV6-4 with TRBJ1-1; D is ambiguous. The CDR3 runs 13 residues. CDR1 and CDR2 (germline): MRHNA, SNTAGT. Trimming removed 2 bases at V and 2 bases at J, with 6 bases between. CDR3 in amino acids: CASSDPPNTEAFF. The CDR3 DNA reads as TGTGCCAGCAGTGACCCTCCCAACACTGAAGCTTTCTTT.

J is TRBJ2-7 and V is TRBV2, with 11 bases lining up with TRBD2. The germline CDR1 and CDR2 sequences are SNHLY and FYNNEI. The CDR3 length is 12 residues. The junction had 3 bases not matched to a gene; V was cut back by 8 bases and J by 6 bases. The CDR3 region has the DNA TGTGCCAGCCCCGGGACTAGCGGCGAGCAGTACTTC. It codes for CASPGTSGEQYF.

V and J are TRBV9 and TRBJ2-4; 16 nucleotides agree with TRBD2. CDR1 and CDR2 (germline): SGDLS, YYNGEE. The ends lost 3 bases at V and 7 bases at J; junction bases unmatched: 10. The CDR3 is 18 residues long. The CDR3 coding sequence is TGTGCCAGCAGCGCCGACTCTGGGACTAGCGGGAGGGATAACATTCAGTACTTC. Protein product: CASSADSGTSGRDNIQYF.

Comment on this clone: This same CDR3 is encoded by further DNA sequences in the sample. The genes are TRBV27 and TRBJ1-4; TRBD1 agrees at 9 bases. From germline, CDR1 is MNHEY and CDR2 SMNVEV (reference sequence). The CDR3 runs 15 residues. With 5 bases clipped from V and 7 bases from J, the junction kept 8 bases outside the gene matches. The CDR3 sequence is CASSPTTGGREKLFF. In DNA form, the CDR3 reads TGTGCCAGCAGTCCGACGACAGGGGGTCGTGAAAAACTGTTTTTT.

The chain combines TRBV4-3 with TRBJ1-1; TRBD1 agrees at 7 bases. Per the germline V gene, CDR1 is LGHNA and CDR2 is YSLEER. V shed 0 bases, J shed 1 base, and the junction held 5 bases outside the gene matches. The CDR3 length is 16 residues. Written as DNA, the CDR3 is TGCGCCAGCAGCCAAGATTTAAGGGGGCGGAACACTGAAGCTTTCTTT. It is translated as CASSQDLRGRNTEAFF.

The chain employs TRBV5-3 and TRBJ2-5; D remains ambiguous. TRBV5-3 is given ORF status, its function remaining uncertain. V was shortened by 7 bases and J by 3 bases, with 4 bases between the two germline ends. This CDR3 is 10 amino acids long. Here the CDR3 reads CARFKETQYF. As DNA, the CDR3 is TGTGCCAGATTTAAAGAGACCCAGTACTTC.

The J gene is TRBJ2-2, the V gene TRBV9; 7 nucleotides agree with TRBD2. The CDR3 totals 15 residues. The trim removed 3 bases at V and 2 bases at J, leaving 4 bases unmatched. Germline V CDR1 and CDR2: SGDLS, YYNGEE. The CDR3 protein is CASSATSANTGELFF. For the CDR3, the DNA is TGTGCCAGCAGCGCCACTAGCGCTAACACCGGGGAGCTGTTTTTT.

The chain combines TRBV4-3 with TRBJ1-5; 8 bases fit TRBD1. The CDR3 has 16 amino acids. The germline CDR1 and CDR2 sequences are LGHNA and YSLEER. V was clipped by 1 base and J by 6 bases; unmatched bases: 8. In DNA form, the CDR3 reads TGCGCCAGCAGCCAAGTGGTTGGAACAGGGGGTCAGCCCCAGCATTTT. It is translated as CASSQVVGTGGQPQHF.

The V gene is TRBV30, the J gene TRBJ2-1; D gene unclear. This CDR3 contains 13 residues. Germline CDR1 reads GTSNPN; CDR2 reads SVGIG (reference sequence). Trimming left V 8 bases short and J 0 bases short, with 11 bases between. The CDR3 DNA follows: TGTGCCCGCTTGGTGAGCTCCTACAATGAGCAGTTCTTC. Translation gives CARLVSSYNEQFF.

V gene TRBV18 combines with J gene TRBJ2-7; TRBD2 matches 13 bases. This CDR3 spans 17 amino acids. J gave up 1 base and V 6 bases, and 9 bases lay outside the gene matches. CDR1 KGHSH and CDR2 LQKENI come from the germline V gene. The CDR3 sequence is CASSLGTSGILSYEQYF. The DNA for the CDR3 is TGTGCCAGCTCCCTCGGGACTAGCGGGATCCTTTCCTACGAGCAGTACTTC.

CDR3: CASSFYRGPSIYGYTF. CDR3 in DNA: TGCGCCAGCAGCTTTTACAGGGGTCCCTCTATCTATGGCTACACCTTC. The gene calls are TRBV5-1 and TRBJ1-2; TRBD1 aligns across 7 bases. CDR3 size: 16 residues. The J segment lost 4 bases and the V segment lost 2 bases, leaving 11 bases of the junction unmatched. Germline V gene sequence: CDR1 SGHRS, CDR2 YFSETQ.

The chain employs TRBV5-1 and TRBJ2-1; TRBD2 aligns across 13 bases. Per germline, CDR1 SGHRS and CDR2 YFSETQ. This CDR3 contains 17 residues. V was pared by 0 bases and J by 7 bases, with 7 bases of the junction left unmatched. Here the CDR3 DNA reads TGCGCCAGCAGCTTGGAAGTGGGACTAGCGGGATTAAATGAGCAGTTCTTC. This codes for CASSLEVGLAGLNEQFF. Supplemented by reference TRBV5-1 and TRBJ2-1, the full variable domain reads KAGVTQTPRYLIKTRGQQVTLSCSPISGHRSVSWYQQTPGQGLQFLFEYFSETQRNKGNFPGRFSGRQFSNSRSEMNVSTLELGDSALYLCASSLEVGLAGLNEQFFGPGTRLTVL.

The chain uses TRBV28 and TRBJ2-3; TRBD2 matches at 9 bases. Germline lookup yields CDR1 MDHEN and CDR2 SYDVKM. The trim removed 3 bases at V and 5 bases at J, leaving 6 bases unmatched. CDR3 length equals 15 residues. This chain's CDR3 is CASSFRAGGRDTQYF. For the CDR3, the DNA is TGTGCCAGCAGTTTCCGGGCGGGGGGGCGAGATACGCAGTATTTT. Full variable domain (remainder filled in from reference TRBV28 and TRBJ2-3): DVKVTQSSRYLVKRTGEKVFLECVQDMDHENMFWYRQDPGLGLRLIYFSYDVKMKEKGDIPEGYSVSREKKERFSLILESASTNQTSMYLCASSFRAGGRDTQYFGPGTRLTVL.

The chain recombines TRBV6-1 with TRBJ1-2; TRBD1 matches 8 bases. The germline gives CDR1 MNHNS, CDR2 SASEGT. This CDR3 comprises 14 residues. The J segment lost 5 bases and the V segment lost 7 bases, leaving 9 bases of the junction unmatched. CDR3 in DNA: TGTGCCAGCATCAGGGGGCCGGGAGAGTATGGCTACACCTTC. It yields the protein CASIRGPGEYGYTF.

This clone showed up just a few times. DNA for the CDR3: TGTGCCAGCAGTGAATATAAGTGGAGCGAGCAGTTCTTC. This gives the protein CASSEYKWSEQFF. The chain uses TRBV25-1 and TRBJ2-1; D call uncertain. Germline V gives CDR1 MGHDK, CDR2 SYGVNS. This CDR3 is built from 13 residues. V was cut by 0 bases and J by 10 bases, with 10 bases left in between.

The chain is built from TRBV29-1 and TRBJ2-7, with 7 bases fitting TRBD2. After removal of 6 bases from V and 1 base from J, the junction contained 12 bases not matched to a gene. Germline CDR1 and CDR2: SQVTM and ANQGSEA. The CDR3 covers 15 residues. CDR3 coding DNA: TGCAGCGTGGGGGGAAGACTAGCCACTTCCTACGAGCAGTACTTC. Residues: CSVGGRLATSYEQYF.